This T cell receptor (beta chain) was captured by sequencing in a study of Ad26.COV2.S vaccination and SARS-CoV-2 variants. About the research overall: Once or twice, 56 days apart, Ad26.COV2.S was delivered intramuscularly.

Using immunoSEQ multiplex PCR, the repertoire was profiled, and TCRdb retains in-frame clones only, with some absent. The table has 350,000 to 500,000 clones, approximately 89% seen once; the top ten hold roughly 2.5%. Germline loops: CDR1 MNHEY, CDR2 SMNVEV (reference sequence). The germline V and J ends were trimmed by 7 bases and 3 bases, with 15 bases remaining between them. This CDR3 has 14 residues. The treatment is: 15 to 20 received Ad26.COV2.S at low or high dose, single or two shots; roughly 5 received placebo; per-sample allocation not given. The samples were gathered on day 63 after the first injection of vaccine or placebo. Adults aged 18-55 years in Boston included the donor. As for this clone: The antigen is not known.

Overall study findings and caveats: The study found higher spike-specific TCR breadth in vaccine than placebo recipients.

The chain has TRBV27 and TRBJ1-1; the D gene is possibly TRBD1 (5 bases). The receptor comes from a person aged 18-60 years who received the Ad26.COV2.S COVID-19 vaccine or a placebo. The sequences come from peripheral blood, collected in a trial of Ad26.COV2.S vaccine versus placebo. CDR3 nucleotide sequence: TGTGCCAGCACCTCCCTTGACAGATACACTGAAGCTTTCTTT. Amino acid sequence: CASTSLDRYTEAFF.